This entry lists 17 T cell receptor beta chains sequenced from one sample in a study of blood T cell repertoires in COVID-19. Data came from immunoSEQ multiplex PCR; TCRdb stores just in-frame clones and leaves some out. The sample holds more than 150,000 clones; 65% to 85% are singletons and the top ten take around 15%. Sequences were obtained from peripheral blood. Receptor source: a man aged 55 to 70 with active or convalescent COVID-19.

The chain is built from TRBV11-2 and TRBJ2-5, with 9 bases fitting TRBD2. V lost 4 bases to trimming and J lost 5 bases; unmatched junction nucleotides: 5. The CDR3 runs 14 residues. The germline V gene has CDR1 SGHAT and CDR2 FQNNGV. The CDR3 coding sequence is TGTGCCAGCAGCTCCAGCGGGAGGCTTGAGACCCAGTACTTC. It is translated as CASSSSGRLETQYF.

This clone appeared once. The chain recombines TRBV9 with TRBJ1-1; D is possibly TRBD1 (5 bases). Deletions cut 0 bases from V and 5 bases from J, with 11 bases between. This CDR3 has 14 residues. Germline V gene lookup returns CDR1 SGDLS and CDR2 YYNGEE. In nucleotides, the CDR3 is TGTGCCAGCAGCGTAGATCCAGGGTGGACTGAAGCTTTCTTT. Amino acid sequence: CASSVDPGWTEAFF.

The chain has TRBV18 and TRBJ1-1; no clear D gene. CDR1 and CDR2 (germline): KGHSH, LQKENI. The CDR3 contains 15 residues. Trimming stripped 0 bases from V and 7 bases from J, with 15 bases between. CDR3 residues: CASSPPSRRSGEAFF. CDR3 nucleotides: TGTGCCAGCTCACCACCTTCGAGGCGGAGTGGTGAAGCTTTCTTT.

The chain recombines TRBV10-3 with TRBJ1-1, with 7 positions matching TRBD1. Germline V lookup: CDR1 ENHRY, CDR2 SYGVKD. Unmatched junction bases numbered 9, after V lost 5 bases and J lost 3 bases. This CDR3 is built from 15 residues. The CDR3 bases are TGTGCCATCAGTTCTTTCCCCACAGGGGACACTGAAGCTTTCTTT. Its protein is CAISSFPTGDTEAFF.

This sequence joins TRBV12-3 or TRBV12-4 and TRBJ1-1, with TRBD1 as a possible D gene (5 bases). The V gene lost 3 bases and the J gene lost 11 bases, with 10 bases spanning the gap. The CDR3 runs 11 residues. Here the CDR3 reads CASSFGRGAFF. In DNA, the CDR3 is TGTGCCAGCAGTTTTGGCCGGGGGGCTTTCTTT.

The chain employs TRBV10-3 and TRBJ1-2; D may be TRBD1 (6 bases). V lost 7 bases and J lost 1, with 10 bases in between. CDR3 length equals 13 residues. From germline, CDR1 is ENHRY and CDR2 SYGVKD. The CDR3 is CAIKDSLNYGYTF. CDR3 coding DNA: TGTGCCATCAAGGACAGCCTTAACTATGGCTACACCTTC.

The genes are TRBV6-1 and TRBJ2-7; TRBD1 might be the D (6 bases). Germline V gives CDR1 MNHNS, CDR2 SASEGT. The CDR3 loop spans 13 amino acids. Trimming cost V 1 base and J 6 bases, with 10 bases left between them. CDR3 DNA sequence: TGTGCCAGCAGTGAAGTCAGGGGTGTCGAGCAGTACTTC. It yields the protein CASSEVRGVEQYF.

The CDR3 sequence: CASSPVAGEVDTQYF. The DNA for the CDR3 is TGTGCCAGCAGCCCGGTAGCGGGAGAGGTAGATACGCAGTATTTT. The V call is TRBV3-1 (or the pseudogene TRBV3-2), the J call TRBJ2-3, with 9 bases matching TRBD2. The CDR3 has 15 amino acids. The V gene's germline CDR1 is LGHDT and CDR2 YNNKEL (reference sequence). The V gene end was trimmed by 4 bases and the J gene end by 5 bases; junction bases not matched to a gene: 7.

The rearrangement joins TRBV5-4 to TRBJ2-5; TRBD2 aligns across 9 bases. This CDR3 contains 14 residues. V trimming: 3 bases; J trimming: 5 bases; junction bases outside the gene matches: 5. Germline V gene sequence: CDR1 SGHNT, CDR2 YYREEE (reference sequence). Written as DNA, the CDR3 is TGTGCCAGCAGCTCGGGACTAGCAGGGGAGACCCAGTACTTC. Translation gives CASSSGLAGETQYF. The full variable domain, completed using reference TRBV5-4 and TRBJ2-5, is ETGVTQSPTHLIKTRGQQVTLRCSSQSGHNTVSWYQQALGQGPQFIFQYYREEENGRGNFPPRFSGLQFPNYSSELNVNALELDDSALYLCASSSGLAGETQYFGPGTRLLVL.

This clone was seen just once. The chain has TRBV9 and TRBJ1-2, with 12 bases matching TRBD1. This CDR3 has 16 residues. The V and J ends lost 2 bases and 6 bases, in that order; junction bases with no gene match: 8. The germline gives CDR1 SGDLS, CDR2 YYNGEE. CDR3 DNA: TGTGCCAGCAGCGTTGGGGGACAGGGGGCCGGTAATGGCTACACCTTC. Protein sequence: CASSVGGQGAGNGYTF.

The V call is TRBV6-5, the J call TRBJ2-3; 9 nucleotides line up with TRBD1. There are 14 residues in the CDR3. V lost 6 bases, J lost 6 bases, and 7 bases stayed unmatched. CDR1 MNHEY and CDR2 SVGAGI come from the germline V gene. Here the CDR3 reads CASSSGTGMDTQYF. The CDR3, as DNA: TGTGCCAGCAGCTCCGGGACAGGGATGGATACGCAGTATTTT.

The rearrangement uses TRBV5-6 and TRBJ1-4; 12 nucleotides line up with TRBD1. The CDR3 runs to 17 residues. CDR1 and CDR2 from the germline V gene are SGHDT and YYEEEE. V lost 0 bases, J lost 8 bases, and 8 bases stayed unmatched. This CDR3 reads CASSLVVGQGAREKLFF. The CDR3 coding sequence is TGTGCCAGCAGCTTGGTTGTGGGACAGGGGGCAAGGGAAAAACTGTTTTTT.

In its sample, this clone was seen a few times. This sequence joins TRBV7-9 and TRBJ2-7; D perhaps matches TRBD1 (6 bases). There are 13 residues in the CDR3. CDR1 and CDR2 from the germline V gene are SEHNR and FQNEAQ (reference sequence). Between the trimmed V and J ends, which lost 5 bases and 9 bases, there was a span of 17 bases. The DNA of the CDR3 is TGTGCCAGCAGCCCGGACAGCGAAGGAAGGCAGTACTTC. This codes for CASSPDSEGRQYF.

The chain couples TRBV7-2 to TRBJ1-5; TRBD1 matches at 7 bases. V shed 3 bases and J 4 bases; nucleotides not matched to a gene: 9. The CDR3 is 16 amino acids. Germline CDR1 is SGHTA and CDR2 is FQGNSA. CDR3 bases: TGTGCCAGCAGCTTTCTCCCCGCAGGGGGAAATCAGCCCCAGCATTTT. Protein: CASSFLPAGGNQPQHF. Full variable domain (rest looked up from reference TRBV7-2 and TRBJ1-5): GAGVSQSPSNKVTEKGKDVELRCDPISGHTALYWYRQSLGQGLEFLIYFQGNSAPDKSGLPSDRFSAERTGGSVSTLTIQRTQQEDSAVYLCASSFLPAGGNQPQHFGDGTRLSIL.

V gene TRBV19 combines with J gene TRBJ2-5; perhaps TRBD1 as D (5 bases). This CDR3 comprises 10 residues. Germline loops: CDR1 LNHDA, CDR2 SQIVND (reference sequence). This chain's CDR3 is CAAGQETQYF. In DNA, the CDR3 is TGTGCGGCAGGGCAAGAGACCCAGTACTTC.

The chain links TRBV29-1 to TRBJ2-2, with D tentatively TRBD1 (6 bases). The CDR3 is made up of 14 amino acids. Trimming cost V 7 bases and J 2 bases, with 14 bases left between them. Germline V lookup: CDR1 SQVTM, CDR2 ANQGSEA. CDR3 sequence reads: CSASGTTNTGELFF. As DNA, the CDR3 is TGCAGCGCATCCGGGACAACTAACACCGGGGAGCTGTTTTTT.

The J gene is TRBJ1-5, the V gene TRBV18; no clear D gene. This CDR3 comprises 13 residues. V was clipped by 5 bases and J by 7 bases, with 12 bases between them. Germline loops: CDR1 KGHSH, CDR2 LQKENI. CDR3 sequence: CASSEYNSQPQHF. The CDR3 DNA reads TGTGCCAGCTCAGAATATAACTCCCAGCCCCAGCATTTT.